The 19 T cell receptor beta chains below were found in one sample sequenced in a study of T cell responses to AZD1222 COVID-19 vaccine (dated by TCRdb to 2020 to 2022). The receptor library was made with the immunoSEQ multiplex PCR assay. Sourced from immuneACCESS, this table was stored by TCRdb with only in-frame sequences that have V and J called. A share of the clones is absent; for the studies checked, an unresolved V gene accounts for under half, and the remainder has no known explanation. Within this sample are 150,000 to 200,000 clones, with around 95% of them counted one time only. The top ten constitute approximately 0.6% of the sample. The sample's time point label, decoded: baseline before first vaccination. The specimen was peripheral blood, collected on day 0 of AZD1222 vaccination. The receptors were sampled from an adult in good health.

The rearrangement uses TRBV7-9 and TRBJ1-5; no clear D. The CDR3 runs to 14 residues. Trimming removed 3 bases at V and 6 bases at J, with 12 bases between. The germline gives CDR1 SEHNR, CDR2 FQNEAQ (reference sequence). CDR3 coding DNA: TGTGCCAGCAGCTTCGGAGGTATCAGTCAGCCCCAGCATTTT. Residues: CASSFGGISQPQHF.

CDR3 DNA sequence: TGTGCCAGCAGCTTGGACAGGGGAGAAAAACTGTTTTTT. Its protein is CASSLDRGEKLFF. V usage is TRBV7-2 and J usage is TRBJ1-4; 9 positions agree with TRBD1. CDR1 and CDR2 (germline): SGHTA, FQGNSA. V lost 3 bases to trimming and J lost 8 bases; unmatched junction nucleotides: 1. The CDR3 consists of 13 residues.

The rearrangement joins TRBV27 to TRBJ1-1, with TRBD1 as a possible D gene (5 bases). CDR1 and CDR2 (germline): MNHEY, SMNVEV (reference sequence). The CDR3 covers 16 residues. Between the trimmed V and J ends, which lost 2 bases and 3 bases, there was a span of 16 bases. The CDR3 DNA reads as TGTGCCAGCAGTTTAGGTTACCGGGGGAAGGACACTGAAGCTTTCTTT. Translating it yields CASSLGYRGKDTEAFF.

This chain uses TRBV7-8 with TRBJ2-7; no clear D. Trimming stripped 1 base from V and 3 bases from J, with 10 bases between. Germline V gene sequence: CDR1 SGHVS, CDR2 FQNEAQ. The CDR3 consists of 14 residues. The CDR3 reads CASSLDDIHYEQYF. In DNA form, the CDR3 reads TGTGCCAGCAGCTTAGATGACATTCACTACGAGCAGTACTTC.

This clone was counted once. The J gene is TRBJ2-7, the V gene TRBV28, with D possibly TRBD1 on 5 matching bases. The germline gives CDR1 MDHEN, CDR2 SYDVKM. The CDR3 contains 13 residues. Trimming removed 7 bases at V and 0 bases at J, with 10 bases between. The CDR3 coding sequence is TGTGCCAGCATCGACAGCAGCTCCTACGAGCAGTACTTC. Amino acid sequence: CASIDSSSYEQYF.

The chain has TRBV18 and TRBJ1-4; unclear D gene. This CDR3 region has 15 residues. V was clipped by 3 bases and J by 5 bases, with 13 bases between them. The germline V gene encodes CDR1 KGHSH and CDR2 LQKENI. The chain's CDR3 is CASSPRPPRNEKLFF. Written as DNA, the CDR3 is TGTGCCAGCTCACCCCGTCCACCAAGGAATGAAAAACTGTTTTTT.

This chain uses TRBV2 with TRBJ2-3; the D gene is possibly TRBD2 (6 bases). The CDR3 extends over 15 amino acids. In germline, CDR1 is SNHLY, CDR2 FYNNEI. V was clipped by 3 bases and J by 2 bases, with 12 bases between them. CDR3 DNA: TGTGCCAGCAGTGAGTGGAGGGGATACACAGATACGCAGTATTTT. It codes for CASSEWRGYTDTQYF.

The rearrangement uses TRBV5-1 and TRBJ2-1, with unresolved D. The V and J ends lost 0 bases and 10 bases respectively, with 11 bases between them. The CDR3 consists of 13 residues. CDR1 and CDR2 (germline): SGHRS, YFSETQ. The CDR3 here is CASSLGFLEEQFF. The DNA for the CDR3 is TGCGCCAGCAGCTTGGGCTTTTTAGAGGAGCAGTTCTTC.

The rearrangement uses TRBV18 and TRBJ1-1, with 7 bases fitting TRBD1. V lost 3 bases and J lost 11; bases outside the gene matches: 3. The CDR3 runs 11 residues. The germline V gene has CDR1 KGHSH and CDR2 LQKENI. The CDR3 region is CASSPQGEAFF. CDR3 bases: TGTGCCAGCTCACCTCAGGGGGAGGCTTTCTTT.

CDR3 coding DNA: TGTGCCAGCAGTCCCGGATCTCCATCGGCGCATTTT. Translating it yields CASSPGSPSAHF. The chain couples TRBV12-3 or TRBV12-4 to TRBJ1-5; no clear D gene. The CDR3 contains 12 residues. The ends were cut back, 5 bases at V and 15 bases at J, with 17 bases in the middle.

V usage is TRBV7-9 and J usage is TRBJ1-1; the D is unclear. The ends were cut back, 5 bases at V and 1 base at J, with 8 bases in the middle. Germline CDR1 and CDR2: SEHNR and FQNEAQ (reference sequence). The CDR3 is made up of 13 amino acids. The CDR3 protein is CASSRPENTEAFF. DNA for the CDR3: TGTGCCAGCAGCCGACCTGAGAACACTGAAGCTTTCTTT.

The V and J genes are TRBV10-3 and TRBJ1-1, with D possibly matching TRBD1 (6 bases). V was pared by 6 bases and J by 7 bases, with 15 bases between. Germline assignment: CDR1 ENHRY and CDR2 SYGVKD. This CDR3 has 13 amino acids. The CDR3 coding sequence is TGTGCCATCAGATCGGACAGTCGCGATGAAGCTTTCTTT. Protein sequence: CAIRSDSRDEAFF.

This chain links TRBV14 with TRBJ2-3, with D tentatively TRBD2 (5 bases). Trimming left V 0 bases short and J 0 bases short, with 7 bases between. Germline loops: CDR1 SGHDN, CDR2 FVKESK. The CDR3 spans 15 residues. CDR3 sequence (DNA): TGTGCCAGCAGCCAAGACGGGATTAGCACAGATACGCAGTATTTT. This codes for CASSQDGISTDTQYF. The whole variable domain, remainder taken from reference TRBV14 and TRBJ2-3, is EAGVTQFPSHSVIEKGQTVTLRCDPISGHDNLYWYRRVMGKEIKFLLHFVKESKQDESGMPNNRFLAERTGGTYSTLKVQPAELEDSGVYFCASSQDGISTDTQYFGPGTRLTVL.

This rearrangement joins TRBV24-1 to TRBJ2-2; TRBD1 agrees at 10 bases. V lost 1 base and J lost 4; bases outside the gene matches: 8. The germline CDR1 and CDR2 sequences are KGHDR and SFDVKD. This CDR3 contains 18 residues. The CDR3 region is CATSDLGGTGEVTGELFF. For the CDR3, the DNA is TGTGCCACCAGTGATTTAGGAGGGACAGGGGAGGTCACCGGGGAGCTGTTTTTT.

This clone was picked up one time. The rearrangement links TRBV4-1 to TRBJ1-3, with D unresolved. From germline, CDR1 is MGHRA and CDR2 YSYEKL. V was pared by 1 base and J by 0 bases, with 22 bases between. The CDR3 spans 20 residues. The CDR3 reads CASSQAPGTWNSGSGNTIYF. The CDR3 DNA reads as TGCGCCAGCAGCCAAGCTCCGGGAACCTGGAATTCGGGCTCTGGAAACACCATATATTTT.

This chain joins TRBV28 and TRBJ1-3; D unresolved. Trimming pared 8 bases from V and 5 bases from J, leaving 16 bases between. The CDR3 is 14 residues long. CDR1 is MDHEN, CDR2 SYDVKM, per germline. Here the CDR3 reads CASSRAGLRNTIYF. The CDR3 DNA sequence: TGTGCCAGCTCTAGGGCGGGCCTTCGAAACACCATATATTTT.

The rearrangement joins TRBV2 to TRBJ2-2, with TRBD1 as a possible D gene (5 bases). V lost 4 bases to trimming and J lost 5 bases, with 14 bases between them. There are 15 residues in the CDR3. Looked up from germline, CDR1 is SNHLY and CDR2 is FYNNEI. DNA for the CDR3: TGTGCCAGCAGTGGTGAAGCAGGGTTGACCGGGGAGCTGTTTTTT. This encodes CASSGEAGLTGELFF.

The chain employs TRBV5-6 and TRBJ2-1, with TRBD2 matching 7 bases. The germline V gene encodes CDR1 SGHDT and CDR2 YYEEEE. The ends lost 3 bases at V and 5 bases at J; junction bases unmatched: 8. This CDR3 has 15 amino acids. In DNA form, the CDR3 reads TGTGCCAGCAGCTCTCTAGCGGATGACGACAATGAGCAGTTCTTC. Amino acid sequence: CASSSLADDDNEQFF.

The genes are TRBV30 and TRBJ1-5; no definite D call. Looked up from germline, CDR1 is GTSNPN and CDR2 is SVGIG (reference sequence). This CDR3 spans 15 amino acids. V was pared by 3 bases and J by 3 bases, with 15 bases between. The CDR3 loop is CAWSRKGIPNQPQHF. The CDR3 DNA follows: TGTGCCTGGAGCCGTAAAGGGATCCCCAATCAGCCCCAGCATTTT. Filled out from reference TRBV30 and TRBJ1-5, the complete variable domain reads SQTIHQWPATLVQPVGSPLSLECTVEGTSNPNLYWYRQAAGRGLQLLFYSVGIGQISSEVPQNLSASRPQDRQFILSSKKLLLSDSGFYLCAWSRKGIPNQPQHFGDGTRLSIL.